Below are 6 T cell receptor beta chains sequenced from a single sample in a study of blood T cell repertoires in COVID-19. Profiled with immunoSEQ multiplex PCR; TCRdb holds only in-frame clones, not every one. The sample yields over 200,000 clones, over 70% seen once. Sequencing was done on a sample of peripheral blood. The origin of the receptors is a woman older than 75 with acute or convalescent COVID-19.

The V gene is TRBV23-1, the J gene TRBJ1-2; the D gene is possibly TRBD1 (6 bases). TRBV23-1 is an ORF, and what it does is uncertain. Trimming took 2 bases from V and 8 from J, leaving 12 bases between them. This CDR3 region has 13 residues. The CDR3 coding sequence is TGCGCCAGCAGTCAAACCCCAGGGGAGGGCTACACCTTC. Translated: CASSQTPGEGYTF.

This rearrangement joins TRBV5-4 to TRBJ2-7, with 8 bases matching TRBD2. Germline values: CDR1 SGHNT, CDR2 YYREEE (reference sequence). This CDR3 region has 14 residues. Trimming took 5 bases from V and 2 from J; bases not matched to a gene: 6. The CDR3 sequence is CASRPQAGAYEQYF. Written as DNA, the CDR3 is TGTGCCAGCAGACCGCAAGCGGGGGCCTACGAGCAGTACTTC.

The chain uses TRBV6-5 and TRBJ2-1; 10 bases fit TRBD2. This CDR3 spans 14 amino acids. Germline V gene data show CDR1 as MNHEY and CDR2 as SVGAGI. After removal of 7 bases from V and 8 bases from J, the junction contained 8 bases not matched to a gene. The CDR3 coding sequence is TGTGCCAGCACGGGTAGCGGGGGGCTCGATGAGCAGTTCTTC. This gives the protein CASTGSGGLDEQFF.

The chain joins TRBV5-6 to TRBJ1-1, with 9 bases aligning to TRBD1. The CDR3 runs 13 residues. The V and J ends lost 4 bases and 3 bases, in that order; junction bases with no gene match: 1. The germline CDR1 and CDR2 sequences are SGHDT and YYEEEE. The CDR3, as DNA: TGTGCCAGCAGCCGGACAGGGGACACTGAAGCTTTCTTT. Its protein is CASSRTGDTEAFF.

The chain combines TRBV6-4 with TRBJ2-7; 11 bases match TRBD1. Unmatched junction bases numbered 5, after V lost 0 bases and J lost 1 base. Germline CDR1 is MRHNA and CDR2 is SNTAGT. The CDR3 covers 17 residues. CDR3 DNA: TGTGCCAGCAGTGACTCAACCGGGACAGGGGGATCCTACGAGCAGTACTTC. Its protein product is CASSDSTGTGGSYEQYF.

J is TRBJ2-5 and V is TRBV18; 10 bases align to TRBD1. V gave up 1 base and J gave up 5 bases; unmatched junction bases: 4. The germline V gene encodes CDR1 KGHSH and CDR2 LQKENI. The CDR3 extends over 15 amino acids. As DNA, the CDR3 is TGTGCCAGCTCACCACGACAGGGGGCGTGGGAGACCCAGTACTTC. As protein: CASSPRQGAWETQYF. Supplemented by reference TRBV18 and TRBJ2-5, the full variable domain reads NAGVMQNPRHLVRRRGQEARLRCSPMKGHSHVYWYRQLPEEGLKFMVYLQKENIIDESGMPKERFSAEFPKEGPSILRIQQVVRGDSAAYFCASSPRQGAWETQYFGPGTRLLVL.